This T cell receptor beta chain stems from a study of T cells expressing NK-cell markers. Study details: Eight donors were sequenced, seven testing HCMV-seropositive and one testing seronegative.

Findings and limits, study-wide: Once again these clonotypes came out on top in the CD3+CD56-NKG2C+ fraction of several donors. Questions lingered over whether expanded NKG2C+ T cell clones were HCMV-specific.

TCRdb processed the 5' RACE reads again and assigns one entry to each CDR3 protein, with no DNA. The sample's table shows fewer than 400,000 distinct CDR3 sequences. A note on this clonotype: Its antigen is not identified.

CDR3 length equals 14 residues. The V gene's germline CDR1 is LNHDA and CDR2 SQIVND (reference sequence). V gene TRBV19 combines with J gene TRBJ2-5; TCRdb returns TRBD1, unconfirmable since there is no DNA. The TCR sequence derives from a woman aged 50 to 60 in good health. Sequenced material: blood T cells: a sorted CD56 or NKG2C T cell subset, CD4+ or CD8+ T cells, or bulk PBMC T cells (not recorded which). The CDR3 loop reads CASSIGKAPQTQYF.